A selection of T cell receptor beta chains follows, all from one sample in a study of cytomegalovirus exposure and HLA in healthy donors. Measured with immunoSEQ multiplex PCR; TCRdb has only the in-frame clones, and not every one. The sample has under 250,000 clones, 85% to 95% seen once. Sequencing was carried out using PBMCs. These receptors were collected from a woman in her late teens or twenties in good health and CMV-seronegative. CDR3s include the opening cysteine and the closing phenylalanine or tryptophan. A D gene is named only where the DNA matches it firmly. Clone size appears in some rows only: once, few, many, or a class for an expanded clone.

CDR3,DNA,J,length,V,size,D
CASAESTTGDYGYTF,TGTGCCAGCGCTGAGTCAACTACAGGCGACTATGGCTACACCTTC,TRBJ1-2,15,TRBV2,NA,NA
CASRRLAAGTDTQYF,TGCGCCAGCAGACGTTTAGCGGCGGGCACAGATACGCAGTATTTT,TRBJ2-3,15,TRBV5-1,NA,NA
CASSLRGFVNTEAFF,TGTGCCAGCAGTCTCAGGGGATTTGTGAACACTGAAGCTTTCTTT,TRBJ1-1,15,TRBV25-1,NA,NA
CASSHGQGEAFF,TGCGCCAGCAGCCACGGACAGGGAGAAGCTTTCTTT,TRBJ1-1,12,TRBV5-1,NA,TRBD1
CASSFPFEDGYTF,TGTGCCAGCAGCTTCCCATTTGAGGATGGCTACACCTTC,TRBJ1-2,13,TRBV7-9,NA,NA
CASSRDRGNQPQHF,TGTGCCAGTAGCCGGGACAGGGGTAATCAGCCCCAGCATTTT,TRBJ1-5,14,TRBV19,NA,TRBD1
CASSRGGGYTF,TGTGCCAGCAGTAGGGGTGGTGGCTACACCTTC,TRBJ1-2,11,TRBV6-1,NA,NA
CASSLRVGGEQYF,TGCGCCAGCAGCCTTAGGGTAGGGGGCGAGCAGTACTTC,TRBJ2-7,13,TRBV5-1,NA,NA
CAWSISGNQPQHF,TGTGCCTGGAGTATATCAGGCAATCAGCCCCAGCATTTT,TRBJ1-5,13,TRBV30,few,NA
CASSLMARYMNTEAFF,TGCGCCAGCAGCTTGATGGCGCGGTACATGAACACTGAAGCTTTCTTT,TRBJ1-1,16,TRBV5-1,NA,NA
CASSRSGRSYEQYF,TGTGCCAGCAGCCGGAGCGGGAGATCCTACGAGCAGTACTTC,TRBJ2-7,14,TRBV11-2,NA,TRBD2
CASSVGFRTYEQYF,TGTGCCAGCAGCGTAGGGTTTAGAACCTACGAGCAGTACTTC,TRBJ2-7,14,TRBV9,NA,NA
CASSPITGGGTGELFF,TGTGCCAGCAGCCCGATTACAGGGGGAGGCACCGGGGAGCTGTTTTTT,TRBJ2-2,16,TRBV28,NA,TRBD1
CASSPVGGRGEQYF,TGTGCCAGCAGTCCCGTGGGGGGTCGGGGCGAGCAGTACTTC,TRBJ2-7,14,TRBV6-5,NA,NA
CAIRGQGAYEQYF,TGTGCCATCAGGGGGCAGGGGGCTTACGAGCAGTACTTC,TRBJ2-7,13,TRBV10-3,NA,TRBD1
CASSWDSNTGELFF,TGTGCCAGCAGTTGGGACAGTAACACCGGGGAGCTGTTTTTT,TRBJ2-2,14,TRBV7-8,once,TRBD1
CASSEGDRDTEKLFF,TGTGCCAGCAGTGAAGGGGACAGGGATACTGAAAAACTGTTTTTT,TRBJ1-4,15,TRBV6-1,NA,TRBD1
CASSPARSGSPRYEQYF,TGTGCCAGCAGCCCGGCCCGTAGCGGGAGTCCTCGCTACGAGCAGTACTTC,TRBJ2-7,17,TRBV7-8,NA,TRBD2
CASTKGGQGSSTDTQYF,TGTGCCAGCACCAAGGGGGGGCAGGGCAGCTCCACAGATACGCAGTATTTT,TRBJ2-3,17,TRBV11-2,NA,NA
CASSLKRSFGRQGETEAFF,TGCGCCAGCAGCTTGAAACGTTCGTTCGGTCGACAGGGGGAAACTGAAGCTTTCTTT,TRBJ1-1,19,TRBV5-1,NA,TRBD1
CASSARDGQNTEAFF,TGCGCCAGCAGCGCGCGGGACGGGCAGAACACTGAAGCTTTCTTT,TRBJ1-1,15,TRBV5-1,NA,NA
CASSPGTSYFNEQFF,TGTGCCAGCAGCCCCGGGACTAGCTACTTCAATGAGCAGTTCTTC,TRBJ2-1,15,TRBV11-1,NA,TRBD2
CASSEFAGGVETQYF,TGCGCCAGCAGTGAATTTGCAGGGGGTGTGGAGACCCAGTACTTC,TRBJ2-5,15,TRBV10-1,NA,TRBD1
CAISEPRDSPRYF,TGTGCCATCAGTGAGCCCCGGGACAGCCCACGGTACTTC,TRBJ2-4,13,TRBV10-3,NA,TRBD1
CASRNRDSDSGYTF,TGTGCCAGCAGAAACCGGGACAGCGATTCGGGCTACACCTTC,TRBJ1-2,14,TRBV11-1,once,TRBD1
CASSPRRGSSYEQYF,TGTGCCAGCAGTCCTAGGCGGGGGAGCTCCTACGAGCAGTACTTC,TRBJ2-7,15,TRBV6-1,NA,TRBD2
CASSLRDRLDEQYF,TGCGCCAGCAGCCTCCGGGACAGGCTCGACGAGCAGTACTTC,TRBJ2-7,14,TRBV5-1,NA,TRBD1
CASSLTGAGYTF,TGTGCCAGCAGCCTCACAGGGGCTGGCTACACCTTC,TRBJ1-2,12,TRBV5-4,NA,TRBD1
CASRPPGQVNEQFF,TGTGCCAGCAGACCCCCGGGACAGGTTAATGAGCAGTTCTTC,TRBJ2-1,14,TRBV13,NA,TRBD1
CASRPGQASGGYTF,TGTGCCAGTAGACCAGGACAGGCCTCCGGTGGCTACACCTTC,TRBJ1-2,14,TRBV19,NA,TRBD1
CASSQGAGRNTIYF,TGTGCCAGCAGCCAAGGCGCAGGGCGGAACACCATATATTTT,TRBJ1-3,14,TRBV4-2,once,NA
CASSLKLLNTEAFF,TGTGCCAGCAGTTTGAAGCTTCTCAACACTGAAGCTTTCTTT,TRBJ1-1,14,TRBV27,NA,NA
CASSFPAVSDEQYF,TGTGCCAGCAGCTTTCCCGCCGTTTCAGACGAGCAGTACTTC,TRBJ2-7,14,TRBV5-6,once,NA
CASSSRQGLNTEAFF,TGTGCCAGCAGTTCGCGACAGGGCTTGAACACTGAAGCTTTCTTT,TRBJ1-1,15,TRBV27,NA,TRBD1
CASSPDRDRGRIEKLFF,TGCGCCAGCAGCCCAGACCGGGACAGGGGGCGGATTGAAAAACTGTTTTTT,TRBJ1-4,17,TRBV4-1,NA,TRBD1
CSAKRGEQFF,TGCAGTGCAAAGAGAGGTGAGCAGTTCTTC,TRBJ2-1,10,TRBV20-1,NA,NA
CASSLAGTGNEQYF,TGTGCCAGCAGCTTAGCCGGGACAGGGAACGAGCAGTACTTC,TRBJ2-7,14,TRBV7-9,NA,TRBD1
CASSYSQGADGYTF,TGTGCCAGCAGTTACAGTCAGGGGGCGGATGGCTACACCTTC,TRBJ1-2,14,TRBV6-6,NA,TRBD1
CASGAQAGAYNQPQHF,TGTGCCAGTGGCGCCCAGGCAGGGGCATACAATCAGCCCCAGCATTTT,TRBJ1-5,16,TRBV19,NA,NA
CAWTLTGDNSPLHF,TGTGCCTGGACACTGACAGGGGATAATTCACCCCTCCACTTT,TRBJ1-6,14,TRBV30,few,TRBD1
CASSHHPGGTVAKNIQYF,TGTGCCAGCAGTCACCACCCCGGTGGAACAGTAGCCAAAAACATTCAGTACTTC,TRBJ2-4,18,TRBV7-4,NA,NA
CASSLGETGSTEAFF,TGTGCCAGCAGTTTAGGTGAGACAGGGTCCACTGAAGCTTTCTTT,TRBJ1-1,15,TRBV28,NA,TRBD1
CASSYSSGPGGETQYF,TGTGCCAGCAGTTACTCCTCAGGGCCCGGGGGAGAGACCCAGTACTTC,TRBJ2-5,16,TRBV6-5,NA,NA
CATSRESGGYQPQHF,TGTGCCACCAGCAGAGAGTCGGGAGGGTATCAGCCCCAGCATTTT,TRBJ1-5,15,TRBV15,NA,NA
CASSPYATGTTDTQYF,TGTGCCAGCAGCCCTTATGCTACAGGGACGACAGATACGCAGTATTTT,TRBJ2-3,16,TRBV28,NA,NA